These 21 T cell receptor beta chains were all obtained from the same sample, sequenced in a study of early T cells in non-severe SARS-CoV-2 infection. TCRdb called the 5' RACE reads again in MiXCR, with one record for every CDR3 protein. The data show tens of thousands of distinct CDR3 sequences, approximately 4.5% seen once. Sequenced: whole blood. These receptors were obtained from an adult who was a healthcare worker with PCR-confirmed SARS-CoV-2 infection or an uninfected control (not recorded which).

Turning to this clonotype: Since a much larger clone is just one base distant, this may be a read error. CDR3 DNA sequence: TGTGCCAGCAGTTACTTCGGGGGGACAGACTCATACAATGAGCAGTTCTTC. Protein product: CASSYFGGTDSYNEQFF. This sequence joins TRBV6-2 or TRBV6-3 and TRBJ2-1; possibly TRBD1 or TRBD2 for D (7 bases each). The CDR3 covers 17 residues. Germline-derived CDR1 and CDR2 are MNHEY and SVGEGT. Trimming cost V 1 base and J 4 bases, with 17 bases left between them.

This clonotype was seen at least ten times. V and J are TRBV2 and TRBJ2-3; 7 nucleotides align to TRBD1. CDR1 SNHLY and CDR2 FYNNEI come from the germline V gene. With 3 bases clipped from V and 5 bases from J, the junction kept 5 bases outside the gene matches. The CDR3 has 14 residues. The CDR3 spells CASSDVYRGDTQYF. CDR3 DNA: TGTGCCAGCAGTGATGTCTACAGGGGAGATACGCAGTATTTT.

In this sample, this clonotype turned up a few times. For the CDR3, the DNA is TGTGCCAGCAGCCAGGGCCCTTGCGGGGGGCATTGTAATGAGCAGTTCTTC. Its translation: CASSQGPCGGHCNEQFF. This chain links TRBV3-2 with TRBJ2-1; the listed D gene, TRBD2, was not tested against the DNA. TRBV3-2 is reported as a pseudogene. The CDR3 has 17 residues.

This clonotype was recorded many times. Written as DNA, the CDR3 is TGTGCCTCAGCACCGGGCGGACTAGCGGGGCGCAATGAGCAGTTCTTC. Encoded protein: CASAPGGLAGRNEQFF. This chain connects TRBV7-3 to TRBJ2-1; TRBD2 matches at 12 bases. Trimming removed 11 bases from V and 6 bases from J; junction bases left unmatched: 14. This CDR3 contains 16 residues. CDR1 and CDR2 (germline): SGHTA, FQGTGA.

This clonotype was seen repeatedly, ten times or more. The chain is built from TRBV12-3 or TRBV12-4 and TRBJ1-6; D is ambiguous. The CDR3 sequence is 15 residues long. V was pared by 1 base and J by 6 bases, with 10 bases between. The CDR3 DNA is TGTGCCAGCAGTTTAGGGGGAAATGTTAATTCACCCCTCCACTTT. Protein: CASSLGGNVNSPLHF.

This clonotype was detected many times. J is TRBJ2-5 and V is TRBV7-2; D ambiguous. Germline V lookup: CDR1 SGHTA, CDR2 FQGNSA. With 5 bases removed from V and 5 bases from J, the gap between germline ends came to 21 bases. The CDR3 extends over 16 amino acids. The CDR3 loop is CASSQVHRSPPETQYF. CDR3 sequence (DNA): TGTGCCAGCAGCCAAGTTCATCGGTCCCCGCCGGAGACCCAGTACTTC.

This clonotype was found a few times. The rearrangement links TRBV24-1 to TRBJ2-2; D unclear. V was shortened by 0 bases and J by 4 bases, with 2 bases between the two germline ends. Germline V gene lookup returns CDR1 KGHDR and CDR2 SFDVKD. The CDR3 covers 13 residues. The CDR3 region is CATSDLLTGELFF. In DNA, the CDR3 is TGTGCCACCAGTGATTTGCTCACCGGGGAGCTGTTTTTT.

This clonotype was seen ten or more times. V usage is TRBV7-3 and J usage is TRBJ2-1, with D perhaps matching TRBD2 (5 bases). V lost 2 bases and J lost 8, with 10 bases in between. The germline V gene encodes CDR1 SGHTA and CDR2 FQGTGA. The CDR3 spans 13 residues. CDR3 region: CASSLGSKDEQFF. CDR3 bases: TGTGCCAGCAGCTTAGGGAGCAAGGATGAGCAGTTCTTC.

This clonotype was seen many times. The chain employs TRBV6-4 and TRBJ2-1; 8 positions agree with TRBD2. Trimming at V came to 5 bases and at J to 5 bases, leaving 5 bases not matched to a gene. The CDR3 covers 14 residues. Germline CDR1 is MRHNA and CDR2 is SNTAGT. DNA for the CDR3: TGTGCCAGCAGTCGAACTAGCGGAAACAATGAGCAGTTCTTC. Translated: CASSRTSGNNEQFF.

The sample holds a few counts of this clonotype. No conserved phenylalanine or tryptophan ends this CDR3, so it is likely a read error. The chain links TRBV29-1 to TRBJ2-1; the D gene is possibly TRBD1 (7 bases). The CDR3 is made up of 15 amino acids. Germline V gene lookup returns CDR1 SQVTM and CDR2 ANQGSEA. With 3 bases removed from V and 0 bases from J, the gap between germline ends came to 12 bases. Here the CDR3 reads CSVDGGDSSYNEQFS. The CDR3 nucleotides are TGCAGCGTTGATGGCGGGGACAGCTCCTACAATGAGCAGTTCTCC.

The chain recombines TRBV28 with TRBJ2-1, with a tentative D call TRBD2 (6 bases). There are 13 residues in the CDR3. V was trimmed by 3 bases and J by 9 bases, leaving 12 bases between them. CDR1 and CDR2 (germline): MDHEN, SYDVKM. The chain's CDR3 is CASSFPGSPEQFF. The CDR3 bases are TGTGCCAGCAGTTTCCCCGGGAGTCCTGAGCAGTTCTTC.

This clonotype was picked up many times. The CDR3 loop reads CASSQEGLAGVSWEQYF. CDR3 nucleotide sequence: TGTGCCAGCAGCCAAGAAGGACTAGCGGGAGTATCTTGGGAGCAGTACTTC. The genes are TRBV14 and TRBJ2-7; 13 bases fit TRBD2. The junction had 9 bases not matched to a gene; V was cut back by 0 bases and J by 7 bases. The CDR3 is 17 residues long. From germline, CDR1 is SGHDN and CDR2 FVKESK.

This clonotype was counted a few times. A much larger clone sits a single nucleotide away, making a read error possible. Since no conserved phenylalanine or tryptophan closes the CDR3, a read error is the likely cause. The rearrangement links TRBV7-9 to TRBJ2-3; D gene ambiguous. The CDR3 covers 14 residues. Per germline, CDR1 SEHNR and CDR2 FQNEAQ (reference sequence). Trimming shortened V by 7 bases and J by 1 base, and 12 bases separated the two germline ends. This chain's CDR3 is CASTLGGGTDTQYS. Here the CDR3 DNA reads TGTGCCAGCACCCTAGGTGGTGGCACAGATACGCAGTATTCT.

This clonotype appeared many times. This rearrangement joins TRBV7-9 to TRBJ1-1, with D hard to call. The length of the CDR3 is 13 residues. V lost 1 base, J lost 11 bases, and 14 bases lay in between. Looked up from germline, CDR1 is SEHNR and CDR2 is FQNEAQ (reference sequence). For the CDR3, the DNA is TGTGCCAGCAGCTTAGACCCCCGAAGTAAGGCTTTCTTT. Translating gives CASSLDPRSKAFF.

There are many counts of this clonotype. The chain employs TRBV15 and TRBJ2-1; D is possibly TRBD2 (6 bases). From germline, CDR1 is LNHNV and CDR2 YYDKDF (reference sequence). Deletions cut 5 bases from V and 3 bases from J, with 23 bases between. This CDR3 is 18 amino acids long. CDR3 in amino acids: CATSPEKGLARVYNEQFF. CDR3 DNA sequence: TGTGCCACCAGCCCCGAGAAGGGGCTAGCGAGGGTCTACAATGAGCAGTTCTTC.

V is TRBV28 and J is TRBJ1-6; D is undetermined. Per germline, CDR1 MDHEN and CDR2 SYDVKM. The CDR3 is 13 residues long. Between the trimmed V and J ends, which lost 6 bases and 13 bases, there was a span of 16 bases. CDR3 bases: TGTGCCAGCAGATTAAGTGGCGGGATCCCCCTCCACTTT. It encodes CASRLSGGIPLHF.

This clonotype was counted at least ten times. The rearrangement joins TRBV14 to TRBJ2-1; 8 nucleotides align to TRBD2. The J segment lost 9 bases and the V segment lost 1 base, leaving 8 bases of the junction unmatched. The CDR3 extends over 15 amino acids. From germline, CDR1 is SGHDN and CDR2 FVKESK. As DNA, the CDR3 is TGTGCCAGCAGCCAAGCCAGCGGACGGGAGGGTGAGCAGTTCTTC. Its protein product is CASSQASGREGEQFF.

The sample holds many counts of this clonotype. The junction differs from germline at one of its ends, possibly a read error. The gene calls are TRBV2 and TRBJ2-7; possibly TRBD2 for D (6 bases). The CDR3 runs to 15 residues. Germline CDR1 SNHLY, CDR2 FYNNEI. The CDR3, as DNA: TGTGCCAGCAGCCCCTTAGCGGCCGTCTCCCACGAGCAGTACTTC. Its protein is CASSPLAAVSHEQYF.

This chain connects TRBV11-2 to TRBJ2-3, with 11 nucleotides matching TRBD2. This CDR3 is 14 amino acids long. The J segment lost 4 bases and the V segment lost 5 bases, leaving 2 bases of the junction unmatched. The germline CDR1 and CDR2 sequences are SGHAT and FQNNGV. CDR3 nucleotides: TGTGCCAGCAGCACTAGCGGGAGACCAGATACGCAGTATTTT. It codes for CASSTSGRPDTQYF.

By share of the sample, this clonotype is medium-sized. The chain combines TRBV4-2 with TRBJ2-7; no clear D. V was pared by 1 base and J by 4 bases, with 14 bases between. Per the germline V gene, CDR1 is LGHNA and CDR2 is YNFKEQ. The CDR3 covers 15 residues. The CDR3 DNA reads TGTGCCAGCAGCCAAGGGAATGAGGTGTTGTACGAGCAGTACTTC. It encodes CASSQGNEVLYEQYF.

V usage is TRBV27 and J usage is TRBJ2-1; 7 bases are a match to TRBD2. CDR1 is MNHEY and CDR2 is SMNVEV in the germline V gene (reference sequence). The CDR3 runs 16 residues. Trimming removed 6 bases from V and 2 bases from J; junction bases left unmatched: 10. The CDR3 DNA reads as TGTGCCAGCAGACATACCACTAGCGACCCCTACAATGAGCAGTTCTTC. It is translated as CASRHTTSDPYNEQFF.